These T cell receptor beta chains were read from a single sample in a study of blood T cell repertoires in COVID-19. This table comes from immunoSEQ multiplex PCR, and its TCRdb copy is limited to in-frame clones, with some not included. The sample lists around 78,000 clones; 82% were seen once. Material for sequencing was peripheral blood. These receptors all stem from a human donor in a cohort sampled during active COVID-19. The CDR3 runs from the conserved cysteine through the conserved F or W. The D gene is left open where the match is weak. The size field is filled for only some rows; it gives once, few, many or a size class.

clone size	J gene	D gene	V gene	CDR3 DNA	CDR3 protein
NA	TRBJ2-5	TRBD1	TRBV5-6	TGTGCCAGCAGCCTTGGGACAGTTCAAGAGACCCAGTACTTC	CASSLGTVQETQYF
NA	TRBJ1-1	NA	TRBV7-9	TGTGCCAGCAGCTTGACAGTGAACACTGAAGCTTTCTTT	CASSLTVNTEAFF
NA	TRBJ2-7	NA	TRBV6-5	TGTGCCAGCGGTACAGGGCTCGAGCAGTACTTC	CASGTGLEQYF
NA	TRBJ1-1	NA	TRBV7-9	TGTGCCAGCAGCCCATCCCGGGGAACAGGGCCGAACACTGAAGCTTTCTTT	CASSPSRGTGPNTEAFF
NA	TRBJ2-5	TRBD2	TRBV7-2	TGTGCCAGCAGCCAAGGGACTAGCGGGGGGTGGTCCCAGTACTTC	CASSQGTSGGWSQYF
many	TRBJ2-7	TRBD2	TRBV2	TGTGCCAGCAGTAATGAGCGGGGGGCACCCGAGCAGTACTTC	CASSNERGAPEQYF
few	TRBJ2-6	NA	TRBV12-5	TGTGCTAGTGGTTTGGCGTCCGGGAACTCTGGGGCCAACGTCCTGACTTTC	CASGLASGNSGANVLTF
NA	TRBJ2-3	TRBD2	TRBV4-3	TGCGCCAGCAGCCACTATCCCATCTTAGAGGTAGCGGGTCTGGAGGTGGATACGCAGTATTTT	CASSHYPILEVAGLEVDTQYF
few	TRBJ2-5	TRBD1	TRBV3-1/TRBV3-2	TGTGCCAGCAGCCAACCGGGACAGGGACAAGAGACCCAGTACTTC	CASSQPGQGQETQYF
NA	TRBJ2-5	NA	TRBV12-3/TRBV12-4	TGTGCCAGCAGTATGACAGTCCAAGAGACCCAGTACTTC	CASSMTVQETQYF
NA	TRBJ2-6	NA	TRBV7-3	TGTGCCAGCAGCTTAACGCGAGACTCTGGGGCCAACGTCCTGACTTTC	CASSLTRDSGANVLTF
NA	TRBJ2-7	NA	TRBV24-1	TGTGCCACCAGTGATTTGCTGGGGCGGGTCGGGGGTATCTACGAGCAGTACTTC	CATSDLLGRVGGIYEQYF
NA	TRBJ2-7	NA	TRBV4-3	TGCGCCAGCAGCCAAGATCTAAGAAGTTACGAGCAGTACTTC	CASSQDLRSYEQYF
once	TRBJ1-2	NA	TRBV5-6	TGTGCCAGCAGGTCTCAGGGGAACTATGGCTACACCTTC	CASRSQGNYGYTF
once	TRBJ2-5	NA	TRBV11-1	TGTGCCAGCAGCCCCGACTTGCAAGAGACCCAGTACTTC	CASSPDLQETQYF
few	TRBJ1-3	NA	TRBV3-1/TRBV3-2	TGTGCCAGCAGCCAGTTCCTTGGAAACACCATATATTTT	CASSQFLGNTIYF
NA	TRBJ2-5	TRBD2	TRBV6-2/TRBV6-3	TGTGCCAGCAGCCGCCGTACGGGACTAGCGGGGACCGCCGGGGAGACCCAGTACTTC	CASSRRTGLAGTAGETQYF
NA	TRBJ2-6	TRBD2	TRBV7-2	TGTGCCAGCAGCCCTATAGGACTAGCTCCCGGGGCCAACGTCCTGACTTTC	CASSPIGLAPGANVLTF
few	TRBJ1-1	NA	TRBV6-2/TRBV6-3	TGTGCCAGCAGCAAGTCCCGTGGACAGACTGAAGCTTTCTTT	CASSKSRGQTEAFF
NA	TRBJ1-6	NA	TRBV6-2/TRBV6-3	TGTGCCAGCAGTCAACGACAGGTCAATGATTCACCCCTCCACTTT	CASSQRQVNDSPLHF
NA	TRBJ1-4	TRBD1	TRBV15	TGTGCCACCAGCAGAATTTCCGGGACAGGGAGTGAAAAACTGTTTTTT	CATSRISGTGSEKLFF